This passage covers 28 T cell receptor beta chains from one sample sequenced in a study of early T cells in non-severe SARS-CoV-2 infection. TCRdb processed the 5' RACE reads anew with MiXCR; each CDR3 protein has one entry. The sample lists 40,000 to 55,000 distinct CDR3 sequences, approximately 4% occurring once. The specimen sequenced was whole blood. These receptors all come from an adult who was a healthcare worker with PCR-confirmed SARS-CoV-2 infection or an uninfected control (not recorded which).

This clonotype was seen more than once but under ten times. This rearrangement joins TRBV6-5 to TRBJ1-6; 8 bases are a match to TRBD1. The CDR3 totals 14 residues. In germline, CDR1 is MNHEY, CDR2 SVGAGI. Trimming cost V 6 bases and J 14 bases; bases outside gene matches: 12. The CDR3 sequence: CASRPDRGQKSLHF. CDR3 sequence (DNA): TGTGCCAGCAGGCCTGACAGGGGCCAAAAATCCCTCCACTTT.

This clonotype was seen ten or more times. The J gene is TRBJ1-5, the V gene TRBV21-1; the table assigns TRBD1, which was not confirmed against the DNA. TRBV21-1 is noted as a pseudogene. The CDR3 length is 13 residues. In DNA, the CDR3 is TGTGCCAGCGGCCGACAGGGGCACCAGCCCCAGCATTTT. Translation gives CASGRQGHQPQHF.

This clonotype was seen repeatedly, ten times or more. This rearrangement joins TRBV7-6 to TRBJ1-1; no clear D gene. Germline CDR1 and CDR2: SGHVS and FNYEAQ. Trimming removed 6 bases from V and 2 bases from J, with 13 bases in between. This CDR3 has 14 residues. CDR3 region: CASSLGQRNTEAFF. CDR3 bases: TGTGCCAGCAGTCTGGGTCAGCGAAACACTGAAGCTTTCTTT.

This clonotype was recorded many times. The CDR3, as DNA: TGCAGTGCTATCCATAGAGGTCCAGGTTCCTCTTACAATGAGCAGTTCTTC. Protein product: CSAIHRGPGSSYNEQFF. This chain connects TRBV20-1 to TRBJ2-1, with D hard to call. Trimming stripped 4 bases from V and 4 bases from J, with 23 bases between. Per germline, CDR1 DFQATT and CDR2 SNEGSKA (reference sequence). This CDR3 contains 17 residues.

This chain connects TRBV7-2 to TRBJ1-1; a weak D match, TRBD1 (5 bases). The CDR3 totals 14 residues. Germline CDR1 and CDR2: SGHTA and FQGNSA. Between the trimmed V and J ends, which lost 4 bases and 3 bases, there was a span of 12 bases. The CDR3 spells CASSSAIGDTEAFF. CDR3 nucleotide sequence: TGTGCCAGCAGCTCCGCCATAGGGGACACTGAAGCTTTCTTT.

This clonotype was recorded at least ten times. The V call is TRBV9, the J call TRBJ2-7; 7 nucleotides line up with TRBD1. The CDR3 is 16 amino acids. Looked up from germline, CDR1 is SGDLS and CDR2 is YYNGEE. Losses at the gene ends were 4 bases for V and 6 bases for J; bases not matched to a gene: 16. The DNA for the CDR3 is TGTGCCAGCAGCCCCCTATCTTCAGGCAGGGGGTTCGAGCAGTACTTC. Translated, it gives CASSPLSSGRGFEQYF.

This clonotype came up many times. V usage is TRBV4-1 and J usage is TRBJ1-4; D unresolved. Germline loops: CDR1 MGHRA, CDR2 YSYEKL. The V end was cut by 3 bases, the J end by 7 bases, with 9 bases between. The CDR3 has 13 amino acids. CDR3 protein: CASSQQEGEKLFF. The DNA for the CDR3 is TGCGCCAGCAGCCAGCAGGAGGGTGAAAAACTGTTTTTT.

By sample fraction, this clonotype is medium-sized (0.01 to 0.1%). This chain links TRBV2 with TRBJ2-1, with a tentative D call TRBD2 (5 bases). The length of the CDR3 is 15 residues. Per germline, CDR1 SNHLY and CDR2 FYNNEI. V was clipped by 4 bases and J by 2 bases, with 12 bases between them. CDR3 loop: CASSVPGKTYNEQFF. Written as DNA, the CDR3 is TGTGCCAGCAGTGTTCCGGGAAAAACCTACAATGAGCAGTTCTTC.

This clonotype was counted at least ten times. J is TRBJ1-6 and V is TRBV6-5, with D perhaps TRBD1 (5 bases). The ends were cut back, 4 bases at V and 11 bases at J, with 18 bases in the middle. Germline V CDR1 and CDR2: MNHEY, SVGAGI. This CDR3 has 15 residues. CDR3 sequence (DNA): TGTGCCAGCAGTTCCCGGGACGGGAGTAGGACACCCCTCCACTTT. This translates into CASSSRDGSRTPLHF.

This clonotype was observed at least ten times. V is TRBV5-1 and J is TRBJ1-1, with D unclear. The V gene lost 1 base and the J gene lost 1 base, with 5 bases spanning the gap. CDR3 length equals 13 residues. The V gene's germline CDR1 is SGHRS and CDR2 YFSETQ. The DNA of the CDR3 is TGCGCCAGCAGCTTGCCAGGGAACACTGAAGCTTTCTTT. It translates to CASSLPGNTEAFF.

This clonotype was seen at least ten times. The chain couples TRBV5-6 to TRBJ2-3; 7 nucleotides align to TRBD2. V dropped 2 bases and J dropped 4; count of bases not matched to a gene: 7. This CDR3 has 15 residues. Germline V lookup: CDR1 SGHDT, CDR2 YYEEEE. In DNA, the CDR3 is TGTGCCAGCAGCTTAGCGGGGCTTAGCTCAGATACGCAGTATTTT. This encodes CASSLAGLSSDTQYF.

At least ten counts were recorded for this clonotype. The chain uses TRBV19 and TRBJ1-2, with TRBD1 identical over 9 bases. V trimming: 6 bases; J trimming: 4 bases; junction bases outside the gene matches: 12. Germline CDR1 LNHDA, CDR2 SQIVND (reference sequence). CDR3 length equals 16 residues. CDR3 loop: CASSPGTGFVSYGYTF. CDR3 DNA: TGTGCCAGTAGCCCCGGGACAGGGTTCGTCAGCTATGGCTACACCTTC.

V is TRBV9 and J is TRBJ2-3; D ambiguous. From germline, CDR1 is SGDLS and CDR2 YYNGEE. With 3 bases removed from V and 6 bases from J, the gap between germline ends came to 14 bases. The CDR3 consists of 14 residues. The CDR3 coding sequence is TGTGCCAGCAGCGGCCGAGCAGGATTTGATACGCAGTATTTT. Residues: CASSGRAGFDTQYF. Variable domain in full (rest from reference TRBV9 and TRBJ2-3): DSGVTQTPKHLITATGQRVTLRCSPRSGDLSVYWYQQSLDQGLQFLIQYYNGEERAKGNILERFSAQQFPDLHSELNLSSLELGDSALYFCASSGRAGFDTQYFGPGTRLTVL.

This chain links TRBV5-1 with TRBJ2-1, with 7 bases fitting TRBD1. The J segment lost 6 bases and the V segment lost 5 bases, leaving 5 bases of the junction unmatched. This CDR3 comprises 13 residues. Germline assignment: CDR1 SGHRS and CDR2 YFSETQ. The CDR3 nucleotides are TGCGCCAGCAGTTATCCAGGGGGCAATGAGCAGTTCTTC. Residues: CASSYPGGNEQFF.

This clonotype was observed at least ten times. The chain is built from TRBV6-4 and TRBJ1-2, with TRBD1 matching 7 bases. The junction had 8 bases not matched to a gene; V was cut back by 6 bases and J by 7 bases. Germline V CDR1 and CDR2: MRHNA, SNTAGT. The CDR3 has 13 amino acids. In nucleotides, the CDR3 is TGTGCCAGCAGATCTACAGGGGCTGGTGGCTACACCTTC. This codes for CASRSTGAGGYTF.

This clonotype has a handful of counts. CDR3 amino acids: CASTSGRPHEQFF. CDR3 sequence (DNA): TGTGCCTCGACTAGCGGGAGGCCCCATGAGCAGTTCTTC. The chain combines TRBV5-4 with TRBJ2-1, with TRBD2 matching over 13 bases. This CDR3 contains 13 residues. Germline V gene sequence: CDR1 SGHNT, CDR2 YYREEE (reference sequence). The junction had 6 bases not matched to a gene; V was cut back by 10 bases and J by 8 bases.

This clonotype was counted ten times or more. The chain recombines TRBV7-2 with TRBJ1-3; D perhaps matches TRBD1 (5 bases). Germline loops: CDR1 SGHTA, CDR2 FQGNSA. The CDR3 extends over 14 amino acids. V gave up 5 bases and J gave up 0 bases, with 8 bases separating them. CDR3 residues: CASSIQDSGNTIYF. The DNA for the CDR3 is TGTGCCAGCAGCATACAGGACTCTGGAAACACCATATATTTT.

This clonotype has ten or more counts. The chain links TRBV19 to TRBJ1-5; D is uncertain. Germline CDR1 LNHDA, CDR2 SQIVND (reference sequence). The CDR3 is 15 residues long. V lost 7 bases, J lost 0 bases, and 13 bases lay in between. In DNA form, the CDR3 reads TGTGCCAGTACCATCTCCGGGCATAGCAATCAGCCCCAGCATTTT. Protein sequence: CASTISGHSNQPQHF. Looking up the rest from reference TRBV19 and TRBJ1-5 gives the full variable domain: DGGITQSPKYLFRKEGQNVTLSCEQNLNHDAMYWYRQDPGQGLRLIYYSQIVNDFQKGDIAEGYSVSREKKESFPLTVTSAQKNPTAFYLCASTISGHSNQPQHFGDGTRLSIL.

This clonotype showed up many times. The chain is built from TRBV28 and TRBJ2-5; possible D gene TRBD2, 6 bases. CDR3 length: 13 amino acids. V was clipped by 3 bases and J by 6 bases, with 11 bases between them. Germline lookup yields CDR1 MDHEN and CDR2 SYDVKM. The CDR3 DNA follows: TGTGCCAGCAGTTTCGGAGGGGCGAAGACCCAGTACTTC. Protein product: CASSFGGAKTQYF. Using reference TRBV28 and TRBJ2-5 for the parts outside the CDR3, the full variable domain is DVKVTQSSRYLVKRTGEKVFLECVQDMDHENMFWYRQDPGLGLRLIYFSYDVKMKEKGDIPEGYSVSREKKERFSLILESASTNQTSMYLCASSFGGAKTQYFGPGTRLLVL.

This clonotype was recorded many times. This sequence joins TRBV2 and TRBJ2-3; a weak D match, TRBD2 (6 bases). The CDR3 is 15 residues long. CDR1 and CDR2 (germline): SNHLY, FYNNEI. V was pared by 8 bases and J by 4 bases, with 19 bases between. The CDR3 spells CASVLLNGGPDTQYF. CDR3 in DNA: TGTGCCAGCGTACTCCTCAACGGGGGACCAGATACGCAGTATTTT.

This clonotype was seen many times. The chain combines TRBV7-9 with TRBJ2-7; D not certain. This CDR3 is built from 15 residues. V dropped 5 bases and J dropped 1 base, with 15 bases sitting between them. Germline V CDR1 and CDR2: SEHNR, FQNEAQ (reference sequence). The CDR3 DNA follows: TGTGCCAGCAGCCCCCTTCTTCTGGGGTCCTACGAGCAGTACTTC. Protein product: CASSPLLLGSYEQYF.

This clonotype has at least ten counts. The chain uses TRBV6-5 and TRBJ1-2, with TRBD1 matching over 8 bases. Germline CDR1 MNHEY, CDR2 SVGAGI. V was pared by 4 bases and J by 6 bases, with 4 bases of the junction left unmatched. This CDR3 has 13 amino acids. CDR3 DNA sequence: TGTGCCAGCAGTTCTTCAGGGGGCAATGGCTACACCTTC. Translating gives CASSSSGGNGYTF.

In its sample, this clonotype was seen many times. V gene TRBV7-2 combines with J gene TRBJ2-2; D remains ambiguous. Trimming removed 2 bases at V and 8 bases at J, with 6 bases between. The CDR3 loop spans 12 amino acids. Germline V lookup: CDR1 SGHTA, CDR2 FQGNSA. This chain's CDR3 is CASSLTTGELFF. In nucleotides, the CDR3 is TGTGCCAGCAGCTTAACAACTGGGGAGCTGTTTTTT.

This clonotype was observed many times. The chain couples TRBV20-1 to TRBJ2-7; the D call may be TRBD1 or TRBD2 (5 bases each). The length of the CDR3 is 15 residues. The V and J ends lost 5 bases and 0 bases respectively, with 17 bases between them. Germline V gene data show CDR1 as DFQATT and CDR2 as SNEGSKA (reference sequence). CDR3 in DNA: TGCAGTGCTCCCCGGGGTGACAGCCTCTCCTACGAGCAGTACTTC. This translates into CSAPRGDSLSYEQYF.

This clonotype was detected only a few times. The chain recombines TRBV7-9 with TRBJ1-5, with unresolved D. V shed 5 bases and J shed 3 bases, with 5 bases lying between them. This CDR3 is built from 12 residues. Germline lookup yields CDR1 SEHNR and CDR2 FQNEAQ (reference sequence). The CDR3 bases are TGTGCCAGCAGCCCCGACAATCAGCCCCAGCATTTT. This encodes CASSPDNQPQHF.

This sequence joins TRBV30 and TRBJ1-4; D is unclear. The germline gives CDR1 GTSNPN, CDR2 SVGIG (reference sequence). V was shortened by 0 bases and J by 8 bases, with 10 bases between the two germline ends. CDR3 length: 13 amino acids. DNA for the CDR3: TGTGCCTGGAGTGTATCGGGAGCGGAAAAACTGTTTTTT. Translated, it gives CAWSVSGAEKLFF.

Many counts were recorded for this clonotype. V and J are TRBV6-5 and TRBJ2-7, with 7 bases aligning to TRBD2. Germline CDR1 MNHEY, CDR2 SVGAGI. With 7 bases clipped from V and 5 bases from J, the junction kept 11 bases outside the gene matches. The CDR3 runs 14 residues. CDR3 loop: CASTISSGTHEQYF. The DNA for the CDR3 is TGTGCCAGCACCATATCAAGCGGGACCCACGAGCAGTACTTC.

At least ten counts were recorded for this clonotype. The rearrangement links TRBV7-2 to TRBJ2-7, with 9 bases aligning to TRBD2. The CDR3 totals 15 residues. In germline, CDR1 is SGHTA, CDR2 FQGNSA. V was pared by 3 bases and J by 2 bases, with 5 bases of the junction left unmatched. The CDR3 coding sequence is TGTGCCAGCAGCTTCCTGGCGGGAGGGCCCTACGAGCAGTACTTC. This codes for CASSFLAGGPYEQYF.